These T cell receptor beta chains were read from a single sample in a study of monozygotic twins with inflammatory bowel disease. TCRdb reprocessed the 5' RACE reads and reports one entry per CDR3 protein, with no DNA. Its clone listing holds about 330,000 distinct CDR3 sequences. Sequenced material: blood. Receptors originate from a human donor with ulcerative colitis or Crohn's disease, or a healthy co-twin of an affected twin (not recorded which). Both conserved end residues are part of each CDR3.

v_call	j_call	cdr3_aa
TRBV20-1	TRBJ1-5	CSAPRGGDSNQPQHF
TRBV7-9	TRBJ2-3	CASTGLAGGYTQYF
TRBV15	TRBJ2-7	CATRKTGESYEQYF
TRBV7-2	TRBJ2-1	CASGGGLRSSYNEQFF
TRBV30	TRBJ1-1	CAWGVQGLEAFF
TRBV7-7	TRBJ2-1	CASGLAGANEQFF
TRBV5-6	TRBJ2-1	CASSQQGGRYNEQFF
TRBV7-2	TRBJ2-5	CASSVVAGIGEETQYF
TRBV12-3/TRBV12-4	TRBJ1-5	CASRTPNQPQHF
TRBV19	TRBJ2-1	CASSPQLAGGYNYNEQFF
TRBV12-3/TRBV12-4	TRBJ1-5	CASRDSWNQPQHF
TRBV12-3/TRBV12-4	TRBJ2-2	CASSLSAIGELFF
TRBV12-3/TRBV12-4	TRBJ2-1	CASSFTPNEQFF